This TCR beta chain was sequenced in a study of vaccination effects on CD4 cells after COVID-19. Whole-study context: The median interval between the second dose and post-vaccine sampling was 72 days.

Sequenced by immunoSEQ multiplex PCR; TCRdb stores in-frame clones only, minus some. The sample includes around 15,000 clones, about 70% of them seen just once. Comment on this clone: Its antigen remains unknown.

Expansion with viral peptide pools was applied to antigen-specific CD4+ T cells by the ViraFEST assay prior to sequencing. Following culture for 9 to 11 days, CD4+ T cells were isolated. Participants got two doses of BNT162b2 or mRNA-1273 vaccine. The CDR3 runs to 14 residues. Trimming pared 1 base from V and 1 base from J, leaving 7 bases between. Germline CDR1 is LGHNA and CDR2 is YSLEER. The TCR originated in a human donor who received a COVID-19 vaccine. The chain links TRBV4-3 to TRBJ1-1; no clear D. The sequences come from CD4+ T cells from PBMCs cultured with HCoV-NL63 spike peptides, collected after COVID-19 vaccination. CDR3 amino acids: CASSQGGRNTEAFF. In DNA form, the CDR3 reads TGCGCCAGCAGCCAAGGAGGGAGGAACACTGAAGCTTTCTTT.